This is a list of T cell receptor beta chains from one sample in a study of cytomegalovirus exposure and HLA in healthy donors. The method was immunoSEQ multiplex PCR; TCRdb's version includes in-frame clones alone and lacks a portion of them. The sample yields under 140,000 clones, around 87% seen once. The specimen was PBMCs. Receptors were obtained from a woman younger than 45 in good health and CMV-seropositive. Both conserved end residues are part of each CDR3. The D gene is left open where the match is weak. The listing skips clone size in some rows; elsewhere it reads once, few, many or a size class.

TGTGCCAGCAGCTCCCAAATTATGACTAGCACAGATACGCAGTATTTT	CASSSQIMTSTDTQYF	-	TRBV5-4	TRBJ2-3	-
TGTGCCAGCAGCTTGAGGGGCTATGAGCAGTACTTC	CASSLRGYEQYF	-	TRBV5-6	TRBJ2-7	once
TGTGCCAGCAGTTACGGACTAGCGGGATTCTACGAGCAGTACTTC	CASSYGLAGFYEQYF	TRBD2	TRBV6-5	TRBJ2-7	-
TGTGCCAGCAAAGAATCTAGCGACGAGCAGTACTTC	CASKESSDEQYF	-	TRBV2	TRBJ2-7	once
TGTGCCAGCAGTGCAATCCGGGACAGAATGCAGCCCCAGCATTTT	CASSAIRDRMQPQHF	TRBD1	TRBV6-1	TRBJ1-5	-
TGCAGCGTTGACGGACTAGACAGTGAGCAGTTCTTC	CSVDGLDSEQFF	TRBD2	TRBV29-1	TRBJ2-1	-
TGTGCCTGGAACAGGGGAGGCAATCAGCCCCAGCATTTT	CAWNRGGNQPQHF	TRBD1	TRBV30	TRBJ1-5	-
TGTGCCAGCAGCCAAGACGCCGGGAGCTTCTCTGGAAACACCATATATTTT	CASSQDAGSFSGNTIYF	-	TRBV14	TRBJ1-3	-
TGTGCCTGGAGTGTAAGTCTCAGGGTTGGCTACACCTTC	CAWSVSLRVGYTF	-	TRBV30	TRBJ1-2	once
TGTGCCAGCAGCTTAACTAGCGCCGGGGAGCTGTTTTTT	CASSLTSAGELFF	-	TRBV7-3	TRBJ2-2	-
TGTGCCAGCAGTTCCTCTCCGTCTAGCAATCAGCCCCAGCATTTT	CASSSSPSSNQPQHF	-	TRBV6-5	TRBJ1-5	once
TGCGCCAGCAGCATTCGAGACTGGCAGGGGGAGCTGTTTTTT	CASSIRDWQGELFF	-	TRBV5-1	TRBJ2-2	-
TGTGCCAGCAGTTCGACAGGGAATTTCAATGAGCAGTTCTTC	CASSSTGNFNEQFF	TRBD1	TRBV6-6	TRBJ2-1	-
TGTGCCAGCAGCTTGTCGGGGAGGTCTAACTATGGCTACACCTTC	CASSLSGRSNYGYTF	-	TRBV5-4	TRBJ1-2	-
TGTGCCAGCAGCATACTCCAGGGGGCAGAGCAGTACTTC	CASSILQGAEQYF	TRBD1	TRBV7-4	TRBJ2-7	-
TGTGCCAGCTCATTCCACAGGGACGACACTGAAGCTTTCTTT	CASSFHRDDTEAFF	-	TRBV18	TRBJ1-1	-
TGCGCCAGCAGACGTCCGGGACAGGATTATGGCTACACCTTC	CASRRPGQDYGYTF	TRBD1	TRBV4-1	TRBJ1-2	-
TGTGCCAGCAGCCAACACGGGAGCAATGGCTACACCTTC	CASSQHGSNGYTF	-	TRBV6-5	TRBJ1-2	-
TGTGCCAGCAGCTCGGGATTGAACTATGGCTACACCTTC	CASSSGLNYGYTF	-	TRBV13	TRBJ1-2	-